The sequence of this T cell receptor (beta chain) was determined in a study of cytomegalovirus exposure and HLA in healthy donors. At the level of the study: Out of 150 million to 200 million T cells, an earlier analysis found 117 million unique TCR beta sequences in total. Drawn from HLA-typed donors, 80 million to 100 million unique TCRs were held in an early data release.

13 Jbeta primers and 60 Vbeta primers were used for the PCR. Sequencing used immunoSEQ multiplex PCR; TCRdb keeps in-frame clones, though not all of them. The sample yields roughly 80,000 clones, of which the top ten take up 0.58%. The CDR3 is 14 amino acids. The V end was cut by 10 bases, the J end by 5 bases, with 19 bases between. The germline V gene encodes CDR1 MNHNS and CDR2 SASEGT. The TCR sequence derives from a man aged 50-60 years in good health and CMV-seronegative. The J gene is TRBJ2-3, the V gene TRBV6-1; D perhaps matches TRBD1 (6 bases). The source material was PBMCs. The CDR3 here is CATTGRGVLDTQYF. As DNA, the CDR3 is TGTGCCACCACAGGGCGAGGGGTCCTAGATACGCAGTATTTT.